This T cell receptor (beta chain) stems from a study of blood T cells in healthy people across ages. The CDR3 spans 13 residues. The V end lost 1 base, the J end lost 8 bases, and 9 bases lay between the germline ends. It was with a sample-barcoded 5' primer and a J-beta primer mix that a second PCR of roughly 7 to 11 cycles was run. Each CDR3 protein is one row after TCRdb ran MiXCR on the 5' RACE reads. The repertoire includes approximately 850,000 distinct CDR3 sequences, around two fifths of them detected once, and approximately 20% sits in the top ten. The V gene is TRBV12-3 or TRBV12-4, the J gene TRBJ2-1, with D possibly TRBD2 on 6 matching bases. The origin of this receptor is a man between 60 and 75 years old in good health. Input material: blood. Here the CDR3 DNA reads TGTGCCAGCAGTTTAGGGGACTTTTATGAGCAGTTCTTC. Residues: CASSLGDFYEQFF.